A selection of T cell receptor beta chains follows, all from one sample in a study of T-cell memory formation after mild COVID-19. A single record per CDR3 protein comes from TCRdb applying MiXCR to the 5' RACE reads. The sample records 150,000 to 200,000 distinct CDR3 sequences, about 15% being singletons. Sequences were obtained from PBMCs or a T cell subset sorted from them (not recorded which). These receptors were taken from an adult woman who had mild COVID-19 (a few samples of this study predate the infection). Cell type and time point are not known. Each CDR3 is given with its conserved first and last residue. D genes are given only for firm matches. Clone size is shown for a subset of rows, as once, few, many or a class of expanded clone.

>-|-|TRBV5-1|TRBJ2-1
CASSRIGYEQFF
TGCGCCAGCAGCCGCATTGGTTACGAGCAGTTCTTC
>-|-|TRBV12-3/TRBV12-4|TRBJ1-5
CASSPGALVIGQPQHF
TGTGCCAGCAGTCCTGGAGCCTTGGTGATAGGCCAGCCCCAGCATTTT
>-|TRBD1|TRBV20-1|TRBJ2-7
CSPTKSQGAYEQYF
TGCAGTCCGACAAAATCGCAGGGGGCTTACGAGCAGTACTTC
>-|TRBD2|TRBV19|TRBJ2-7
CASRNRGGHEQYF
TGTGCCAGTAGAAACCGGGGGGGCCACGAGCAGTACTTC
>-|-|TRBV12-3/TRBV12-4|TRBJ1-4
CASSLEGQIGYEKLFF
TGTGCCAGCAGCCTGGAAGGTCAGATTGGCTATGAAAAACTGTTTTTT
>many|-|TRBV5-1|TRBJ2-5
CASSSDQGETQYF
TGCGCCAGCAGCTCAGACCAGGGGGAGACCCAGTACTTC
>many|-|TRBV29-1|TRBJ2-1
CSVVAATAYNEQFF
TGCAGCGTTGTGGCGGCCACAGCCTACAATGAGCAGTTCTTC
>-|TRBD2|TRBV6-6|TRBJ2-7
CASSYEGSGGPWGYEQYF
TGTGCCAGCAGTTACGAGGGTAGCGGGGGGCCTTGGGGCTACGAGCAGTACTTC
>-|-|TRBV5-1|TRBJ2-4
CASSLLDGIAKNIQYF
TGCGCCAGCAGCCTCCTGGACGGAATAGCCAAAAACATTCAGTACTTC
>-|-|TRBV6-6|TRBJ2-3
CASSRQGGTHTQYF
TGTGCCAGCAGCAGGCAGGGGGGCACACATACGCAGTATTTT
>few|-|TRBV24-1|TRBJ1-2
CATSELGRDYGYTF
TGTGCCACCAGTGAGCTGGGGCGAGACTATGGCTACACCTTC
>few|TRBD2|TRBV15|TRBJ2-3
CATSRQRSSGKSTDTQYF
TGTGCCACCAGCAGGCAACGGTCTAGCGGGAAGAGCACAGATACGCAGTATTTT
>few|-|TRBV20-1|TRBJ2-5
CSARGRLQETQYF
TGCAGTGCTAGAGGCCGGCTACAAGAGACCCAGTACTTC
>few|-|TRBV7-9|TRBJ1-4
CASSLSGTPGEKLFF
TGTGCCAGCAGCTTAAGCGGGACCCCTGGTGAAAAACTGTTTTTT
>-|TRBD1|TRBV4-1|TRBJ2-2
CASSQEGQGVTGELFF
TGCGCCAGCAGCCAAGAAGGTCAGGGGGTAACCGGGGAGCTGTTTTTT
>few|TRBD2|TRBV20-1|TRBJ2-5
CSASSLAGGYQETQYF
TGCAGTGCTAGTTCCCTAGCGGGGGGGTACCAAGAGACCCAGTACTTC
>-|-|TRBV4-1|TRBJ1-1
CASSQSGRNTEAFF
TGCGCCAGCAGCCAAAGCGGCCGGAACACTGAAGCTTTCTTT
>few|-|TRBV30|TRBJ1-5
CAWSAGTSNQPQHF
TGTGCCTGGAGCGCCGGGACAAGCAATCAGCCCCAGCATTTT
>-|TRBD2|TRBV7-6|TRBJ2-7
CASSHSAGRGSLYEQYF
TGTGCCAGCAGCCACTCGGCCGGGCGGGGGAGCTTGTACGAGCAGTACTTC
>-|TRBD1|TRBV7-6|TRBJ2-3
CASGQGTDTQYF
TGTGCCAGCGGACAGGGCACAGATACGCAGTATTTT
>few|TRBD1|TRBV4-1|TRBJ1-1
CASSEGQGRNTEAFF
TGCGCCAGCAGCGAAGGACAGGGAAGGAACACTGAAGCTTTCTTT
>-|TRBD2|TRBV4-1|TRBJ2-5
CASSQGDVAGVETQYF
TGCGCCAGCAGCCAAGGGGACGTAGCGGGGGTTGAGACCCAGTACTTC
>-|-|TRBV6-5|TRBJ2-1
CASSFNLCSYNEQFF
TGTGCCAGCAGTTTCAATCTATGCTCCTACAATGAGCAGTTCTTC
>few|TRBD1|TRBV6-5|TRBJ2-2
CASMTTDRGLSNTGELFF
TGTGCCAGCATGACCACGGACAGGGGGCTCTCGAACACCGGGGAGCTGTTTTTT
>few|-|TRBV19|TRBJ1-6
CASRLVASYNSPLHF
TGTGCCAGTAGACTGGTAGCCTCCTATAATTCACCCCTCCACTTT
>-|-|TRBV7-9|TRBJ2-5
CASSSPARDVQETQYF
TGTGCCAGCAGCTCGCCCGCCCGAGATGTACAAGAGACCCAGTACTTC
>once|TRBD1|TRBV30|TRBJ1-1
CAWRGQGAWNTEAFF
TGTGCCTGGAGGGGACAGGGGGCATGGAACACTGAAGCTTTCTTT
>few|-|TRBV27|TRBJ2-7
CASSLWGRKDEQYF
TGTGCCAGCAGTTTGTGGGGGAGAAAGGACGAGCAGTACTTC
>few|TRBD1|TRBV29-1|TRBJ2-3
CSVEDPGQGGTDTQYF
TGCAGCGTTGAAGATCCGGGACAGGGAGGCACAGATACGCAGTATTTT
>-|TRBD1|TRBV6-5|TRBJ2-1
CASSRADREPQFF
TGTGCCAGCAGTAGAGCAGACAGGGAGCCCCAGTTCTTC
>-|-|TRBV27|TRBJ2-5
CASSFRPQETQYF
TGTGCCAGCAGTTTTAGACCTCAAGAGACCCAGTACTTC
>-|TRBD2|TRBV25-1|TRBJ2-7
CASSETSGSYEQYF
TGTGCCAGCAGTGAGACTAGCGGGAGCTACGAGCAGTACTTC
>-|-|TRBV6-5|TRBJ2-7
CASSYSTGRWGKQYF
TGTGCCAGCAGTTACTCGACTGGGCGGTGGGGCAAGCAGTACTTC
>few|-|TRBV20-1|TRBJ2-1
CSASVLDNEQFF
TGCAGTGCTAGCGTTCTCGACAATGAGCAGTTCTTC
>-|TRBD1|TRBV9|TRBJ2-3
CASSVQTGWTDTQYF
TGTGCCAGCAGCGTACAGACAGGGTGGACAGATACGCAGTATTTT
>few|-|TRBV5-6|TRBJ2-3
CASSLRLRTDTQYF
TGTGCCAGCAGCTTGAGGTTGAGGACAGATACGCAGTATTTT
>-|-|TRBV5-1|TRBJ2-2
CASRGENTGELFF
TGCGCCAGCAGAGGGGAAAACACCGGGGAGCTGTTTTTT
>-|-|TRBV12-3/TRBV12-4|TRBJ2-1
CASNLGNEQFF
TGTGCCAGCAATCTGGGCAATGAGCAGTTCTTC
>-|-|TRBV5-1|TRBJ2-5
CASSLATGPTMGETQYF
TGCGCCAGCAGCTTAGCTACAGGGCCAACCATGGGAGAGACCCAGTACTTC
>few|-|TRBV4-1|TRBJ2-3
CASSQDRRARGDTQYF
TGCGCCAGCAGCCAAGACCGAAGGGCGCGGGGAGATACGCAGTATTTT
>-|-|TRBV9|TRBJ2-5
CASSVDWGDSRETQYF
TGTGCCAGCAGCGTAGATTGGGGGGACTCGAGAGAGACCCAGTACTTC
>few|TRBD2|TRBV6-6|TRBJ2-7
CASSSWGVTSGAPYEQYF
TGTGCCAGCAGTTCCTGGGGTGTCACTAGCGGGGCCCCCTACGAGCAGTACTTC
>few|TRBD2|TRBV6-6|TRBJ2-1
CASSYVGGGLDEQFF
TGTGCCAGCAGTTACGTCGGCGGGGGTCTAGATGAGCAGTTCTTC
>-|TRBD1|TRBV5-1|TRBJ2-5
CASSGQANRGETQYF
TGCGCCAGCAGCGGACAGGCTAACAGGGGGGAGACCCAGTACTTC
>-|TRBD2|TRBV7-2|TRBJ2-1
CASSSWTSGKNEQFF
TGTGCCAGCAGCTCCTGGACTAGCGGGAAGAATGAGCAGTTCTTC
>-|TRBD2|TRBV20-1|TRBJ2-2
CSAREWREGVHGELFF
TGCAGTGCTAGAGAATGGCGGGAGGGAGTTCACGGGGAGCTGTTTTTT